This T cell receptor (beta chain) came from a study of cytomegalovirus exposure and HLA in healthy donors. Use of 60 Vbeta and 13 Jbeta primers characterized the PCR. Data came from immunoSEQ multiplex PCR; TCRdb stores just in-frame clones and leaves some out. The data contain 95,000 or so clones, 81% of them singletons. Study results and caveats: As was reported, the HLA-A and HLA-B alleles of most subjects were accurately predicted from TCR beta sequences.

On this clone itself: Its antigen remains unidentified.

Germline V gives CDR1 GTSNPN, CDR2 SVGIG (reference sequence). Between the trimmed V and J ends, which lost 2 bases and 3 bases, there was a span of 14 bases. The CDR3 contains 15 residues. The TCR originated in a woman aged 70-85 years in good health and CMV-seropositive. Sequencing was carried out using PBMCs. This rearrangement joins TRBV30 to TRBJ1-5, with D perhaps TRBD1 (6 bases). As DNA, the CDR3 is TGTGCCTGGAGTTCCTATGGACAGATCAATCAGCCCCAGCATTTT. Encoded protein: CAWSSYGQINQPQHF.